These 22 T cell receptor beta chains share one sample of origin, sequenced in a study of blood T cell repertoires in COVID-19. The protocol was immunoSEQ multiplex PCR, while the TCRdb copy is restricted to in-frame clones and leaves out a portion. Of 370,000 or so clones listed, approximately 77% are singletons. The specimen sequenced was peripheral blood. The receptors originated from a human donor with acute or convalescent COVID-19. The donor label of this sample is uncertain.

In DNA, the CDR3 is TGTGCCTGGAGTGTTGGTAGCCTAGCGGGAGGGCCGGTTAATGAGCAGTTCTTC. This sequence encodes CAWSVGSLAGGPVNEQFF. The chain couples TRBV30 to TRBJ2-1, with TRBD2 identical over 12 bases. The V gene end was trimmed by 0 bases and the J gene end by 7 bases; junction bases not matched to a gene: 13. Germline lookup yields CDR1 GTSNPN and CDR2 SVGIG (reference sequence). The CDR3 is made up of 18 amino acids.

The chain uses TRBV5-4 and TRBJ1-1; D is possibly TRBD1 (6 bases). From germline, CDR1 is SGHNT and CDR2 YYREEE (reference sequence). The CDR3 loop spans 16 amino acids. V gave up 4 bases and J gave up 4 bases, with 20 bases separating them. The CDR3 spells CASSPTAGGPGTEAFF. Written as DNA, the CDR3 is TGTGCCAGCAGCCCGACGGCCGGGGGGCCGGGCACTGAAGCTTTCTTT.

The rearrangement joins TRBV3-1 (or the pseudogene TRBV3-2) to TRBJ1-2, with 7 bases that match TRBD1. In germline, CDR1 is LGHDT, CDR2 YNNKEL (reference sequence). The CDR3 covers 16 residues. Unmatched junction bases numbered 9, after V lost 4 bases and J lost 1 base. The CDR3 protein is CASSPSPGTDNYGYTF. The CDR3, as DNA: TGTGCCAGCAGCCCAAGTCCCGGGACAGATAACTATGGCTACACCTTC.

The J gene is TRBJ2-1, the V gene TRBV7-8; D is possibly TRBD2 (7 bases). V was shortened by 4 bases and J by 1 base, with 32 bases between the two germline ends. This CDR3 has 22 residues. Germline V gene lookup returns CDR1 SGHVS and CDR2 FQNEAQ. The CDR3 is CASSSSRRGGRLDAGSYNEQFF. The CDR3 bases are TGTGCCAGCAGCTCCTCCAGAAGGGGGGGCCGACTCGACGCAGGGTCCTACAATGAGCAGTTCTTC.

Comment on this clone: The sample has other DNA sequences that encode this CDR3 too. V usage is TRBV19 and J usage is TRBJ1-5, with 8 bases fitting TRBD1. The CDR3 has 15 amino acids. Germline-derived CDR1 and CDR2 are LNHDA and SQIVND (reference sequence). With 4 bases clipped from V and 0 bases from J, the junction kept 2 bases outside the gene matches. The chain's CDR3 is CASSKDRGSNQPQHF. The CDR3 nucleotides are TGTGCCAGTAGTAAAGACAGGGGTAGCAATCAGCCCCAGCATTTT.

The chain joins TRBV19 to TRBJ1-4; D is undetermined. The CDR3 consists of 14 residues. V dropped 3 bases and J dropped 7 bases, with 12 bases sitting between them. CDR1 LNHDA and CDR2 SQIVND come from the germline V gene (reference sequence). The CDR3 region is CASSMRGFSEKLFF. The CDR3 DNA reads TGTGCCAGTAGTATGCGCGGGTTTAGTGAAAAACTGTTTTTT.

This chain uses TRBV24-1 with TRBJ1-2; no reliable D call. With 0 bases removed from V and 2 bases from J, the gap between germline ends came to 15 bases. This CDR3 comprises 17 residues. The germline V gene encodes CDR1 KGHDR and CDR2 SFDVKD. This chain's CDR3 is CATSDLKPGAKNYGYTF. The DNA of the CDR3 is TGTGCCACCAGTGATTTGAAACCGGGAGCAAAGAACTATGGCTACACCTTC.

The chain has TRBV5-1 and TRBJ2-7, with D possibly being TRBD1 (5 bases). Germline CDR1 and CDR2: SGHRS and YFSETQ. This CDR3 contains 16 residues. Deletions cut 4 bases from V and 2 bases from J, with 19 bases between. CDR3 residues: CASSLRRLGATYEQYF. The CDR3, as DNA: TGCGCCAGCAGCCTAAGAAGGTTAGGGGCTACCTACGAGCAGTACTTC. Full variable domain (remainder filled in from reference TRBV5-1 and TRBJ2-7): KAGVTQTPRYLIKTRGQQVTLSCSPISGHRSVSWYQQTPGQGLQFLFEYFSETQRNKGNFPGRFSGRQFSNSRSEMNVSTLELGDSALYLCASSLRRLGATYEQYFGPGTRLTVT.

The CDR3 reads CASLGTGNTGELFF. The CDR3 DNA reads TGTGCCAGCCTCGGGACAGGGAACACCGGGGAGCTGTTTTTT. J is TRBJ2-2 and V is TRBV2; 8 positions match TRBD1. Germline trimming cut 8 bases from V and 1 base from J; bases unmatched to any gene: 3. Germline V lookup: CDR1 SNHLY, CDR2 FYNNEI. The CDR3 spans 14 residues. Full variable domain (outside the CDR3, taken from reference TRBV2 and TRBJ2-2): EPEVTQTPSHQVTQMGQEVILRCVPISNHLYFYWYRQILGQKVEFLVSFYNNEISEKSEIFDDQFSVERPDGSNFTLKIRSTKLEDSAMYFCASLGTGNTGELFFGEGSRLTVL.

In its sample, this clone was seen once. The chain has TRBV6-5 and TRBJ1-1; TRBD1 is a possible D gene (5 bases). Germline CDR1 reads MNHEY; CDR2 reads SVGAGI. V lost 5 bases and J 11 bases, leaving 18 bases between the germline ends. CDR3 length: 13 amino acids. CDR3 DNA: TGTGCCAGCAGTCGAACTGGGGGGACTTGGGCTTTCTTT. Translated, it gives CASSRTGGTWAFF.

The chain is built from TRBV5-1 and TRBJ1-2; 7 positions match TRBD1. Germline V gene lookup returns CDR1 SGHRS and CDR2 YFSETQ. V shed 3 bases and J 7 bases; nucleotides not matched to a gene: 15. CDR3 length: 16 amino acids. The CDR3 region has the DNA TGCGCCAGCAGCTCCGACTCAGTGACAGGGCAGGGTGGCTACACCTTC. This gives the protein CASSSDSVTGQGGYTF. Supplemented by reference TRBV5-1 and TRBJ1-2, the full variable domain reads KAGVTQTPRYLIKTRGQQVTLSCSPISGHRSVSWYQQTPGQGLQFLFEYFSETQRNKGNFPGRFSGRQFSNSRSEMNVSTLELGDSALYLCASSSDSVTGQGGYTFGSGTRLTVV.

The CDR3: CAPIGGQGLTNEKLFF. CDR3 coding DNA: TGTGCCCCCATCGGGGGACAGGGTTTAACTAATGAAAAACTGTTTTTT. J is TRBJ1-4 and V is TRBV19; 9 bases are shared with TRBD1. Unmatched junction bases numbered 11, after V lost 11 bases and J lost 1 base. CDR1 is LNHDA and CDR2 is SQIVND in the germline V gene (reference sequence). This CDR3 comprises 16 residues.

A note on this clone: This CDR3 is also generated by other DNA sequences in the sample. The CDR3 DNA reads as TGTGCCAGCAGTTTGTTAGTGAACACTGAAGCTTTCTTT. This gives the protein CASSLLVNTEAFF. V gene TRBV12-3 or TRBV12-4 combines with J gene TRBJ1-1; D is unclear. Trimming left V 3 bases short and J 0 bases short, with 5 bases between. The CDR3 sequence is 13 residues long.

This rearrangement joins TRBV7-9 to TRBJ1-6; D gene ambiguous. The CDR3 contains 14 residues. V gave up 1 base and J gave up 6 bases, with 7 bases separating them. The germline CDR1 and CDR2 sequences are SEHNR and FQNEAQ (reference sequence). CDR3 nucleotide sequence: TGTGCCAGCAGCTTAGACCTCGGTAATTCACCCCTCCACTTT. Its protein product is CASSLDLGNSPLHF.

The V call is TRBV19, the J call TRBJ2-2; D not resolved. V shed 2 bases and J shed 0 bases, with 4 bases lying between them. This CDR3 comprises 14 residues. The germline V gene has CDR1 LNHDA and CDR2 SQIVND (reference sequence). The CDR3 sequence is CASSIYSNTGELFF. The CDR3 DNA sequence: TGTGCCAGTAGTATATATTCGAACACCGGGGAGCTGTTTTTT.

This clone was seen many times. The sample contains more than one DNA sequence encoding this CDR3. The chain is built from TRBV4-2 and TRBJ2-7, with 12 nucleotides matching TRBD2. CDR1 LGHNA and CDR2 YNFKEQ come from the germline V gene. V was pared by 2 bases and J by 0 bases, with 8 bases of the junction left unmatched. The CDR3 covers 18 residues. The DNA of the CDR3 is TGTGCCAGCAGCCAACTGGGAATGACTAGCGGGGGCTCCTACGAGCAGTACTTC. Protein sequence: CASSQLGMTSGGSYEQYF.

In this sample, this clone turned up once. This sequence joins TRBV18 and TRBJ2-3; TRBD2 is a possible D gene (6 bases). The V gene lost 6 bases and the J gene lost 1 base, with 17 bases spanning the gap. Germline V gives CDR1 KGHSH, CDR2 LQKENI. CDR3 size: 16 residues. The CDR3 protein is CASSLNGGIGTDTQYF. In nucleotides, the CDR3 is TGTGCCAGCTCGTTGAATGGGGGGATTGGCACAGATACGCAGTATTTT.

This clone has just one count. CDR3 in DNA: TGTGCCAGCAGCTTCGGACTAGGCGCAGGGGCTGCTGAAGCTTTCTTT. Its protein is CASSFGLGAGAAEAFF. The J gene is TRBJ1-1, the V gene TRBV11-2; D might be TRBD1 (6 bases). V lost 3 bases to trimming and J lost 6 bases, with 20 bases between them. The germline gives CDR1 SGHAT, CDR2 FQNNGV. This CDR3 is 16 amino acids long.

The rearrangement links TRBV2 to TRBJ2-1; perhaps TRBD1 as D (5 bases). The CDR3 is 14 residues long. V lost 6 bases to trimming and J lost 4 bases, with 13 bases between them. CDR1 and CDR2 (germline): SNHLY, FYNNEI. The CDR3 DNA follows: TGTGCCAGCAGAGGTGGGGCCCCTTACAATGAGCAGTTCTTC. Translating gives CASRGGAPYNEQFF.

This chain uses TRBV27 with TRBJ2-7; D is perhaps TRBD1 (5 bases). CDR3 length: 14 residues. CDR1 is MNHEY, CDR2 SMNVEV, per germline (reference sequence). V lost 10 bases, J lost 7 bases, and 23 bases lay in between. The CDR3 spells CATGASDSRWEQYF. The CDR3 coding sequence is TGTGCCACCGGCGCGAGTGACAGCAGGTGGGAGCAGTACTTC.

This chain links TRBV5-5 with TRBJ2-1, with D tentatively TRBD1 (5 bases). Trimming pared 0 bases from V and 10 bases from J, leaving 11 bases between. From germline, CDR1 is SGHKS and CDR2 YYEKEE (reference sequence). The CDR3 totals 13 residues. The CDR3 bases are TGTGCCAGCAGCTTGGAGTTCCAGGGAGAGCAGTTCTTC. Encoded protein: CASSLEFQGEQFF.

The gene calls are TRBV5-5 and TRBJ1-2; 8 positions match TRBD1. Trimming at V came to 4 bases and at J to 10 bases, leaving 6 bases not matched to a gene. This CDR3 is built from 12 residues. Per the germline V gene, CDR1 is SGHKS and CDR2 is YYEKEE (reference sequence). The CDR3: CASSPGQVNYTF. The CDR3 DNA follows: TGTGCCAGCAGCCCGGGACAGGTTAACTACACCTTC.